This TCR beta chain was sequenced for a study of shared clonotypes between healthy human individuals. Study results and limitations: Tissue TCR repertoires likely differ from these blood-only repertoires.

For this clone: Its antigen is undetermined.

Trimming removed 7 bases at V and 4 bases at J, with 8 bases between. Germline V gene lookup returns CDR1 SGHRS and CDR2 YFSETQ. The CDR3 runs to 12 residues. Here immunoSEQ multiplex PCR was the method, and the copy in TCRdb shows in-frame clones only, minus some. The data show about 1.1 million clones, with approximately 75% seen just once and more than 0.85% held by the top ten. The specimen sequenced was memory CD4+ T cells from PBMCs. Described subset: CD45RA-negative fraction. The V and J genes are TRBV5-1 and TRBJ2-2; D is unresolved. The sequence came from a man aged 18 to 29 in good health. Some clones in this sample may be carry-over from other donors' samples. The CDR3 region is CASGSRTGELFF. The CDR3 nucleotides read TGCGCCAGCGGTAGTCGCACCGGGGAGCTGTTTTTT.